This T cell receptor (beta chain) was captured by sequencing in a study of shared clonotypes between healthy human individuals. Overall study results and limits: Limited genetic and exposure-history diversity came from having few donors. Specimens sampled were limited to blood, with tissue repertoires likely differing.

None of the donors, who were healthy HIV-negative adults, had recently had acute infections or vaccinations. Into CD45RA+ naive and CD45RA-negative memory subsets, the CD4+ cells were split. Sequenced by immunoSEQ multiplex PCR; TCRdb stores in-frame clones only, minus some. The repertoire includes 2,100,000 or so clones, approximately 96% of them detected once, and less than 0.15% sits in the top ten. Worth noting for this clone: Its antigen is undetermined.

V shed 3 bases, J shed 8 bases, and the junction held 17 bases outside the gene matches. The CDR3 runs to 19 residues. Germline CDR1 reads LNHDA; CDR2 reads SQIVND (reference sequence). This receptor was obtained from a man aged 18 to 29 in good health. The chain employs TRBV19 and TRBJ2-1; 12 positions agree with TRBD2. The sequenced material came from naive CD4+ T cells sorted from blood. Subset in this sample: CD45RA+ positively selected. In DNA form, the CDR3 reads TGTGCCAGTAGTATCCCACTAGCGGGAGGAAAGGTCCCTAAGCATGAGCAGTTCTTC. As protein: CASSIPLAGGKVPKHEQFF.